This record concerns one TCR beta chain sequence. This entry belongs to a study of blood T cell repertoires in COVID-19. Study as a whole: The analysed material was cDNA or gDNA that came from T cells, B-cell-depleted T cells, or PBMCs.

In the original analysis: It was from reference gene primer amplification that nucleated cell counts were estimated. TCRdb's table, derived via immunoSEQ multiplex PCR, lists solely in-frame clones and lacks some. For V, J and clone size, that table is used; D and trimming come from the DNA. This table holds around 80,000 clones, 70% to 90% found once. The CDR3 runs 15 residues. The junction had 6 bases not matched to a gene; V was cut back by 2 bases and J by 9 bases. Germline V gives CDR1 SNHLY, CDR2 FYNNEI. The chain employs TRBV2 and TRBJ1-6; 8 nucleotides line up with TRBD1. The sequenced sample was peripheral blood. The TCR was taken from a woman of 80 years or more with acute or convalescent COVID-19. This CDR3 is CASSEFPGGSSPLHF. The CDR3 nucleotides read TGTGCCAGCAGTGAATTCCCAGGGGGCTCTTCACCCCTCCACTTT.